This record concerns one T cell receptor beta chain sequence. What it binds is unknown. This sample is part of a study of blood T cells in healthy people across ages. Findings of the study overall: The diversity estimates, figures obtained from one million T cells, were considered underestimates. Long-lived donors carried more naive CD4+ cells and greater diversity than aged donors.

Using a J-beta primer mix together with a sample-barcoded 5' primer, a second PCR was run for roughly 7 to 12 cycles. Every cDNA molecule bore a tag from a template-switch adaptor containing 12 random nucleotides. MiXCR, run by TCRdb on the 5' RACE reads, gives a single entry per CDR3 protein. The table records roughly 2 million distinct CDR3 sequences, 40% to 55% of them present only once. This CDR3 has 17 residues. Germline V gene lookup returns CDR1 SQVTM and CDR2 ANQGSEA. Trimming took 1 base from V and 4 from J, leaving 20 bases between them. Collection of roughly 9.6 milliliters of peripheral blood was performed for each donor.

The gene calls are TRBV29-1 and TRBJ2-1; D tentatively fits TRBD1 or TRBD2 (6 bases each). The receptor comes from a woman aged 40 to 50 in good health. Sequencing used blood. The CDR3, as DNA: TGCAGCGTTGAAGGCGGCATTGAGGGGGGCTCTTACAATGAGCAGTTCTTC. It is translated as CSVEGGIEGGSYNEQFF.